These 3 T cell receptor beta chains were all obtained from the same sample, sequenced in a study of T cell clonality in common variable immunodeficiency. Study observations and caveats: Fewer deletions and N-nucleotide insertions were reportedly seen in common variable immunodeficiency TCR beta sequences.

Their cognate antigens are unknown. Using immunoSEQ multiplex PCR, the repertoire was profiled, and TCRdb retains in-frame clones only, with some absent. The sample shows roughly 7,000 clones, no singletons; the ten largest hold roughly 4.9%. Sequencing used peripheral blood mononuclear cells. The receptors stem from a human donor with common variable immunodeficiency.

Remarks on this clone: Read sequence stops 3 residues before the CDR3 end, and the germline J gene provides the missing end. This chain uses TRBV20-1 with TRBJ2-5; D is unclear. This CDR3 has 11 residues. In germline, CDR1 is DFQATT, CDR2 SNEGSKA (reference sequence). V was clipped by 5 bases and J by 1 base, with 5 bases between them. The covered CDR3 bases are TGCAGTGCTGTCCTCCAAGAGACC. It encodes CSAVLQET. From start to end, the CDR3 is CSAVLQETQYF.

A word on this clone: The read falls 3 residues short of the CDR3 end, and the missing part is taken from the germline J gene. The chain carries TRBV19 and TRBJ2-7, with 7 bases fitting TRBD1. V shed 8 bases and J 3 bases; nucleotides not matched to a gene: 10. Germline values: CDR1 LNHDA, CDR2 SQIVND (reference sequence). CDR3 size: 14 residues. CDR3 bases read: TGTGCCAGTGATCCCGGGACAGAAAACTACGAG. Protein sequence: CASDPGTENYE. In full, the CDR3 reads CASDPGTENYEQYF.

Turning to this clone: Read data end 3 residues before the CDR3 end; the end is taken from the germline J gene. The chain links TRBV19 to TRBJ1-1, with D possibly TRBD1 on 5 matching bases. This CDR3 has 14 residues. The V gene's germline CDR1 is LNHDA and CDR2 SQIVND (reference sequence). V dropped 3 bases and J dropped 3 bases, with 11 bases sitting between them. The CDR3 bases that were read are TGTGCCAGTAGTATTGCGGGGGTCGACACTGAA. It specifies CASSIAGVDTE. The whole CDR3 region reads CASSIAGVDTEAFF.